These T cell receptor beta chains were read from a single sample in a study of CD8 T cells in Susac syndrome. A single record per CDR3 protein comes from TCRdb applying MiXCR to the immunoSEQ multiplex PCR reads. The top ten clones hold under 0.095% of a sample with roughly 200,000 distinct CDR3 sequences, approximately 96% of them seen once. Source material: CD4+ T cells from PBMCs. The receptor source for this set is a human donor with multiple sclerosis. Each CDR3 is given with its conserved first and last residue. A D gene is named only where the DNA matches it firmly. Some rows mark clone size as missing; the rest say once, few, many or name a class of expanded clone.

D gene: TRBD2
J gene: TRBJ2-4
V gene: TRBV12-3/TRBV12-4
clone size: -
CDR3 DNA: TGTGCCAGCAGTTTGGTCGGGGGGGCCAAAAACATTCAGTACTTC
CDR3 protein: CASSLVGGAKNIQYF

D gene: -
J gene: TRBJ1-2
V gene: TRBV7-9
clone size: -
CDR3 DNA: TGTGCCAGCAGCCCTTTAGGGAATCCCGGCTACACCTTC
CDR3 protein: CASSPLGNPGYTF

D gene: TRBD1
J gene: TRBJ1-5
V gene: TRBV28
clone size: -
CDR3 DNA: TGTGCCAGTAAGTTGGGGACAGCTCCTCTCCCCCAGCATTTT
CDR3 protein: CASKLGTAPLPQHF

D gene: -
J gene: TRBJ1-2
V gene: TRBV7-9
clone size: -
CDR3 DNA: TGTGCCAGCAGCTTAGATCCTTTATATGGCTACACCTTC
CDR3 protein: CASSLDPLYGYTF

D gene: -
J gene: TRBJ2-1
V gene: TRBV12-3/TRBV12-4
clone size: many
CDR3 DNA: TGTGCCAGCAGCTTAGGCAATGAGCAGTTCTTC
CDR3 protein: CASSLGNEQFF

D gene: TRBD1
J gene: TRBJ1-4
V gene: TRBV2
clone size: -
CDR3 DNA: TGTGCCAGCAGGGACAGGGGTGGGGAAAAACTGTTTTTT
CDR3 protein: CASRDRGGEKLFF

D gene: TRBD2
J gene: TRBJ2-1
V gene: TRBV20-1
clone size: -
CDR3 DNA: TGCAGTGCCAGGGGAGCTAGCGGGGGGGCCGGTTTAGATGAGCAGTTCTTC
CDR3 protein: CSARGASGGAGLDEQFF

D gene: -
J gene: TRBJ2-7
V gene: TRBV25-1
clone size: -
CDR3 DNA: TGTGCCAGCAACCGTCGCTACGAGCAGTACTTC
CDR3 protein: CASNRRYEQYF

D gene: -
J gene: TRBJ1-4
V gene: TRBV29-1
clone size: -
CDR3 DNA: TGCAGCGTTGCCAGACCTCCCAGGGGAACTGAAAAACTGTTTTTT
CDR3 protein: CSVARPPRGTEKLFF

D gene: TRBD2
J gene: TRBJ2-7
V gene: TRBV19
clone size: once
CDR3 DNA: TGTGCCAGTAGTGGACTAGCGGGCCGTCACGAGCAGTACTTC
CDR3 protein: CASSGLAGRHEQYF

D gene: -
J gene: TRBJ2-5
V gene: TRBV21-1
clone size: -
CDR3 DNA: TGTGCCAGGGACCATAGACTATCGGGAGAGACCCAGTACTTC
CDR3 protein: CARDHRLSGETQYF

D gene: TRBD1
J gene: TRBJ1-6
V gene: TRBV3-1
clone size: -
CDR3 DNA: TGTGCCAGCAGCCAAGTTCGGGACAGCAATTCACCCCTCCACTTT
CDR3 protein: CASSQVRDSNSPLHF

D gene: -
J gene: TRBJ1-6
V gene: TRBV20-1
clone size: -
CDR3 DNA: TGCAGTGCTAGAGTTGGTTCCGGGACGATCATAGGACCCCTCCACTTT
CDR3 protein: CSARVGSGTIIGPLHF

D gene: TRBD2
J gene: TRBJ2-7
V gene: TRBV6-5
clone size: -
CDR3 DNA: TGTGCCAGCAGTTACTGGACCCTACTAGCGGGGGCTGACGAGCAGTACTTC
CDR3 protein: CASSYWTLLAGADEQYF

D gene: -
J gene: TRBJ2-5
V gene: TRBV6-2/TRBV6-3
clone size: -
CDR3 DNA: TGTGCCAGCACTGACGGAGGGACCCAGTACTTC
CDR3 protein: CASTDGGTQYF

D gene: -
J gene: TRBJ2-7
V gene: TRBV9
clone size: -
CDR3 DNA: TGTGCCAGCAGCGTAGCACAGGGCTCCTACGAGCAGTACTTC
CDR3 protein: CASSVAQGSYEQYF

D gene: -
J gene: TRBJ2-5
V gene: TRBV19
clone size: -
CDR3 DNA: TGTGCCAGTAGTATAGGGGGCCAGACCCAGTACTTC
CDR3 protein: CASSIGGQTQYF

D gene: TRBD2
J gene: TRBJ2-1
V gene: TRBV10-3
clone size: -
CDR3 DNA: TGTGCCATCAGTGAGGGGCTGCGGGGGGCCTACAATGAGCAGTTCTTC
CDR3 protein: CAISEGLRGAYNEQFF

D gene: -
J gene: TRBJ2-2
V gene: TRBV29-1
clone size: -
CDR3 DNA: TGCAGCGTTGGATGGACCGGGGAGCTGTTTTTT
CDR3 protein: CSVGWTGELFF

D gene: -
J gene: TRBJ2-4
V gene: TRBV7-2
clone size: -
CDR3 DNA: TGTGCCGTCGGAGGGGCGACCAAAAACATTCAGTACTTC
CDR3 protein: CAVGGATKNIQYF

D gene: -
J gene: TRBJ1-6
V gene: TRBV28
clone size: -
CDR3 DNA: TGTGCCGGACACACAGGGATCCCCAATTCACCCCTCCACTTT
CDR3 protein: CAGHTGIPNSPLHF

D gene: TRBD2
J gene: TRBJ2-5
V gene: TRBV30
clone size: -
CDR3 DNA: TGTGCCTGGGGGAGGATAGCGGGGATCGGAGAGACCCAGTACTTC
CDR3 protein: CAWGRIAGIGETQYF

D gene: TRBD2
J gene: TRBJ2-1
V gene: TRBV3-1
clone size: -
CDR3 DNA: TGTGCCAGCGCGGTCATGAGCGGGGGGCACAATGAGCAGTTCTTC
CDR3 protein: CASAVMSGGHNEQFF

D gene: TRBD1
J gene: TRBJ1-2
V gene: TRBV5-1
clone size: -
CDR3 DNA: TGCGCCAGCAGCCGTCCCGGGACAGGGCAATATGGCTACACCTTC
CDR3 protein: CASSRPGTGQYGYTF

D gene: -
J gene: TRBJ1-1
V gene: TRBV6-5
clone size: -
CDR3 DNA: TGTGCCAGCAGTTATCAATCCAAGAACACTGAAGCTTTCTTT
CDR3 protein: CASSYQSKNTEAFF

D gene: -
J gene: TRBJ2-5
V gene: TRBV10-3
clone size: -
CDR3 DNA: TGTGCCATCAGTGAGTCTTTGGGTTCCGAGACCCAGTACTTC
CDR3 protein: CAISESLGSETQYF

D gene: -
J gene: TRBJ2-1
V gene: TRBV20-1
clone size: -
CDR3 DNA: TGCAGTGCTACTTACCGGCCTGACAATGAGCAGTTCTTC
CDR3 protein: CSATYRPDNEQFF

D gene: -
J gene: TRBJ2-4
V gene: TRBV3-1
clone size: -
CDR3 DNA: TGTGCCAGCAGCCAAGATGGGGCACAGGGCGCCTTGTACTTC
CDR3 protein: CASSQDGAQGALYF

D gene: -
J gene: TRBJ2-5
V gene: TRBV7-9
clone size: -
CDR3 DNA: TGTGCCAGCAGCTCTTCCAAGGGCCCGAAAGAGACCCAGTACTTC
CDR3 protein: CASSSSKGPKETQYF